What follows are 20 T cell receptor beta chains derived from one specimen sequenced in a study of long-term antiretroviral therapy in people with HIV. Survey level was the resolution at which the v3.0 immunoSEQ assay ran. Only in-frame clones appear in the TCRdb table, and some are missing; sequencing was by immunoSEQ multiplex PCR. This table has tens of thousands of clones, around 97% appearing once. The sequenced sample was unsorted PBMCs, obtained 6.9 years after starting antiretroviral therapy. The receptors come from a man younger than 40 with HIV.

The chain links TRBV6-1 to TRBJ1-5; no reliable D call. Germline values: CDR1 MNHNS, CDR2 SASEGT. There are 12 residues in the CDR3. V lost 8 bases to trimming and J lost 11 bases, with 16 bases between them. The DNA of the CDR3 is TGTGCCAGCGTGAGAGGGCTTGGGGCCCAGCATTTT. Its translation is CASVRGLGAQHF.

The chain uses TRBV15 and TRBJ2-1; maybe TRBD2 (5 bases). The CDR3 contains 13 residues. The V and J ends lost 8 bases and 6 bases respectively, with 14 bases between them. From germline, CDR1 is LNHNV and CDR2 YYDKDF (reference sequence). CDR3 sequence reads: CATGWGGLNEQFF. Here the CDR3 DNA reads TGTGCCACCGGGTGGGGTGGACTCAATGAGCAGTTCTTC.

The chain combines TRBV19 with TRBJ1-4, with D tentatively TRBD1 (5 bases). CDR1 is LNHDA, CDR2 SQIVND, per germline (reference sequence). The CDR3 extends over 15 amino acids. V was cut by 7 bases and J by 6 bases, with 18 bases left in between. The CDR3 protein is CASNYLGQGDEKLFF. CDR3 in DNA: TGTGCCAGTAATTATCTGGGGCAGGGAGATGAAAAACTGTTTTTT.

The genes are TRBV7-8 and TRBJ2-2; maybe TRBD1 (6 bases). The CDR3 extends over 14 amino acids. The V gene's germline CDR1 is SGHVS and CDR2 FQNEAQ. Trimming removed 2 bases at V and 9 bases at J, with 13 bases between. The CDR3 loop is CASSLTGFPRELFF. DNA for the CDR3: TGTGCCAGCAGCTTAACAGGGTTCCCCCGGGAGCTGTTTTTT.

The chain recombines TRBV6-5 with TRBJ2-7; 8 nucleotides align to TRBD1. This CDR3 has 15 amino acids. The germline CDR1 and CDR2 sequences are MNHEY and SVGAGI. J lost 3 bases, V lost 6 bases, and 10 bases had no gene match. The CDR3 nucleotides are TGTGCCAGCAGATCATACAGGGGGTCCGGCTACGAGCAGTACTTC. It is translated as CASRSYRGSGYEQYF.

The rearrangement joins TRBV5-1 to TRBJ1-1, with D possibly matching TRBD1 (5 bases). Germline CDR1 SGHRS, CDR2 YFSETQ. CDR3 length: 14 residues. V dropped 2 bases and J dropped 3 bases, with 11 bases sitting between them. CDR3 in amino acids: CASSFDPGDTEAFF. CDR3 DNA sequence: TGCGCCAGCAGCTTTGACCCGGGGGACACTGAAGCTTTCTTT.

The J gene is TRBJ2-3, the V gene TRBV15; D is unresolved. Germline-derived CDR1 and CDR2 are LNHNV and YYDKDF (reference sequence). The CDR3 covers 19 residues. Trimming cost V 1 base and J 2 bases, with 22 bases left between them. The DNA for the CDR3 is TGTGCCACCAGCAGAGTTGGCTTGGTAGTCACCAGATACACAGATACGCAGTATTTT. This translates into CATSRVGLVVTRYTDTQYF. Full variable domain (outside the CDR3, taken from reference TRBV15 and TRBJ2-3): DAMVIQNPRYQVTQFGKPVTLSCSQTLNHNVMYWYQQKSSQAPKLLFHYYDKDFNNEADTPDNFQSRRPNTSFCFLDIRSPGLGDTAMYLCATSRVGLVVTRYTDTQYFGPGTRLTVL.

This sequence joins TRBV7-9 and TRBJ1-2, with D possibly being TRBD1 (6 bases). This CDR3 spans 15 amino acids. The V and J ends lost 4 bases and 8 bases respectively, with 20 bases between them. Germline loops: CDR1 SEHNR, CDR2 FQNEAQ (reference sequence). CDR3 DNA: TGTGCCAGCAGCTCGGGGGGCAGGGGATCTTCCGGCTACACCTTC. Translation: CASSSGGRGSSGYTF.

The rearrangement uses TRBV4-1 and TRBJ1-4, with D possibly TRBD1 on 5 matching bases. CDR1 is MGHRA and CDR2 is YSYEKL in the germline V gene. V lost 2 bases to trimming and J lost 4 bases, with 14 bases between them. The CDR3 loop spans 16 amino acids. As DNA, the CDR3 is TGCGCCAGCAGCCAACCGGGACGATTAGATAATGAAAAACTGTTTTTT. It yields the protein CASSQPGRLDNEKLFF.

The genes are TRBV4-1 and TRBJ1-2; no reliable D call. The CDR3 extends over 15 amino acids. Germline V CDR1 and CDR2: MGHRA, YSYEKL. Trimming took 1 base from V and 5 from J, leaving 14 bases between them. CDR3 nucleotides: TGCGCCAGCAGCCAAGGCCACCTCCGGAGGTATGGCTACACCTTC. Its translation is CASSQGHLRRYGYTF.

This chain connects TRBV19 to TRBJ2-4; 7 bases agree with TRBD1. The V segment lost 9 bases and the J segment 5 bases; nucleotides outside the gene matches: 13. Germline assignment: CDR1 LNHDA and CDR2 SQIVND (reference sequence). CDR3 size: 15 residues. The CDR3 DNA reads TGTGCCAGCCGAAACCTCATGACAGGGCAAAACATTCAGTACTTC. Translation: CASRNLMTGQNIQYF.

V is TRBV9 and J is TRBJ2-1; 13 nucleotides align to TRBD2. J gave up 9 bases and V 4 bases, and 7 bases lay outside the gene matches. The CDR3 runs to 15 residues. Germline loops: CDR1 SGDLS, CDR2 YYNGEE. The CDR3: CASSHGLAGATEQFF. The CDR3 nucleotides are TGTGCCAGCAGCCATGGACTAGCGGGAGCTACTGAGCAGTTCTTC.

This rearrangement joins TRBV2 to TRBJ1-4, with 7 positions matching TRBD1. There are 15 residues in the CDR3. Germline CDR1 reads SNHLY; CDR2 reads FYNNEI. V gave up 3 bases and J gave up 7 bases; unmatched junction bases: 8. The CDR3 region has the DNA TGTGCCAGCAGTGAGGTCGACAGGGTGGGTGAAAAACTGTTTTTT. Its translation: CASSEVDRVGEKLFF.

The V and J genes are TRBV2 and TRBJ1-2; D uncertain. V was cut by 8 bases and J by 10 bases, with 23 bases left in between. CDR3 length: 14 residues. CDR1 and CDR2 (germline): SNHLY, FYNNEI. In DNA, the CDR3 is TGTGCCAGCTTCCCCCCCGGGGAGAACAGACCCTACACCTTC. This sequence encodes CASFPPGENRPYTF.

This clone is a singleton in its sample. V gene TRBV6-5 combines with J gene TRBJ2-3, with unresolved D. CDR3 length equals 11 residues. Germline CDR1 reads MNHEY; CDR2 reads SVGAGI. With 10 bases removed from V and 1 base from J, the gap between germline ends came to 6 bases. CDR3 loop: CATTGTDTQYF. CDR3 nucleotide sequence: TGTGCCACAACTGGCACAGATACGCAGTATTTT.

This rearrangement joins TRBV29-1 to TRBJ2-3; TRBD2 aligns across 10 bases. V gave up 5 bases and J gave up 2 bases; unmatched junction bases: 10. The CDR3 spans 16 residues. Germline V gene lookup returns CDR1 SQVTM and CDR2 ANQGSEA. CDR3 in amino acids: CSVFYPSGGATDTQYF. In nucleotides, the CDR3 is TGCAGCGTTTTCTACCCGAGCGGGGGGGCCACAGATACGCAGTATTTT.

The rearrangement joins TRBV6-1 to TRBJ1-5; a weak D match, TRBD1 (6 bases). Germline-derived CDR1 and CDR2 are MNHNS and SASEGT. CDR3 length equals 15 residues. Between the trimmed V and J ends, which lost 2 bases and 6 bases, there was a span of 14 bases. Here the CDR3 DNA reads TGTGCCAGCAGTGAAACCGGGGGCCTAAGTCAGCCCCAGCATTTT. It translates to CASSETGGLSQPQHF.

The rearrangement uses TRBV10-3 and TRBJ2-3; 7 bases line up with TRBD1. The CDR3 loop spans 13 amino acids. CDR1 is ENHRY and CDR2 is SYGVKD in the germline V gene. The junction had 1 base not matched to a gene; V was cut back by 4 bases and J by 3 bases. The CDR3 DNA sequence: TGTGCCATCAGTGGGGGACAGACAGATACGCAGTATTTT. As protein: CAISGGQTDTQYF.

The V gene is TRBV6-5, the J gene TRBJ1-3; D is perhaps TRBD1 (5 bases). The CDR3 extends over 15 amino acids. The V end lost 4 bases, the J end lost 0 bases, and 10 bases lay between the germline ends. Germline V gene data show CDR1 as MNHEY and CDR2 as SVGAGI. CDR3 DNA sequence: TGTGCCAGCAGTTCAAACAGGAACTCTGGAAACACCATATATTTT. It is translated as CASSSNRNSGNTIYF.

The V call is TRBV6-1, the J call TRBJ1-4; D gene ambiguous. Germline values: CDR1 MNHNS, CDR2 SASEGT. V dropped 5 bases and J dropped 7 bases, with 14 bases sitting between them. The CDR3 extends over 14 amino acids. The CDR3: CASSLSQAVEKLFF. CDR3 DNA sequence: TGTGCCAGCAGTCTGAGCCAGGCGGTTGAAAAACTGTTTTTT.